The T cell receptor (beta chain) described here comes from a study of Graves' ophthalmopathy and Graves' hyperthyroidism. Moderate-to-severe activity, CAS ≥3, NOSPECS ≥4 and a duration under 3 months were seen in donors with ophthalmopathy. Exclusion applied to patients with other autoimmune diseases, uncontrolled infections, pregnancy or lactation. Orbital computed tomography and thyroid ultrasound, along with TRAb, serum thyroxine and clinical symptoms, underpinned diagnosis. Findings and caveats of the study: Using 13 signatures, a model distinguished ophthalmopathy from stable hyperthyroidism, reaching about 90% sensitivity and approximately 80% specificity.

This clonotype was observed at least ten times. The antigen is undetermined. The study amplified TCR beta CDR3 regions using RNA transcripts. HTBI primers were employed in first-round RT-PCR, then a second-round multiplex PCR followed. Via MiXCR, TCRdb re-called the multiplex PCR reads, giving one row per CDR3 protein. The repertoire holds roughly 160,000 distinct CDR3 sequences, with over 35% as singletons. V dropped 3 bases and J dropped 7 bases, with 15 bases sitting between them. The length of the CDR3 is 14 residues. In germline, CDR1 is GTSNPN, CDR2 SVGIG (reference sequence). The V gene is TRBV30, the J gene TRBJ2-2; D is uncertain. The TCR was taken from a woman aged 40 to 50 with Graves' ophthalmopathy. The sequenced sample was peripheral blood. The CDR3 DNA is TGTGCCTGGAGGAAGGCCCCGGTAGACGGGGAGCTGTTTTTT. It encodes CAWRKAPVDGELFF. The entire variable domain, with the rest obtained from reference TRBV30 and TRBJ2-2, is as follows: SQTIHQWPATLVQPVGSPLSLECTVEGTSNPNLYWYRQAAGRGLQLLFYSVGIGQISSEVPQNLSASRPQDRQFILSSKKLLLSDSGFYLCAWRKAPVDGELFFGEGSRLTVL.